The subject of this entry is one T cell receptor (beta chain). This clone was observed a single time. Its antigen is unknown. No clone much larger than this one lies a single base away; base qualities are absent. The V end loses 5 bases and the J end loses 4 bases, and a stretch of 17 bases separates them. The CDR3 spans 15 residues, from the cysteine through the phenylalanine. Just CDR3 DNA is preserved here, 45 bases in frame from base 1. CDR1 is given as MNHEY and CDR2 as SMNVEV, both from the germline V gene (reference sequence). The data originate from a study of T cell responses to AZD1222 COVID-19 vaccine (dated by TCRdb to about 2021). Study-wide context: AZD1222 recipients with second doses at about 4 weeks or about 12 weeks were pooled, because spike-specific TCR depth and breadth did not differ between schedules. Trial participants were enrolled by age into 18-55, 56-69 and 70-plus year subgroups, with roughly 160, 29 and 62 TCR-sequenced participants respectively. TCR sequencing was performed for fewer than 250 trial participants, of whom some 200 were given two doses of AZD1222 and around 25 were given two doses of MenACWY control vaccine. What the research found in general, with its limitations: In the small 56-69-year group, the increase in depth fell short of significance, most likely because of low power. A significant rise in spike-specific TCR breadth and depth was observed after two AZD1222 doses relative to day 0 and relative to MenACWY recipients. Reportedly, almost half of the unique spike-specific TCRs recognized epitopes lying outside the regions that are mutated in the B.1.351 and B.1.1.7 variants. The whole spike protein was spanned by vaccine-associated CD4 TCRs, and dominant responses were seen in regions 160-218 and 743-854. Conclusions about previously exposed vaccinees are limited because only a handful of AZD1222 recipients were SARS-CoV-2 seropositive at baseline. Participants were mostly white British, with more females than males. The authors suggested clonal diversity may have been underestimated. Because no samples from the day 14 peak response were available, repertoires could be characterized only after the peak T cell response.

The CDR3 regions of human TCRbeta chains were subjected to immunosequencing. The original methods were these. Repertoire TCRs were checked for matches against a reference library of SARS-CoV-2-specific TCRs that had been generated using the MIRA antigen-specificity platform. Breadth was defined as the fraction of unique TCRs that were SARS-CoV-2-associated. Depth was defined as the fraction of total T cells that were SARS-CoV-2-associated. Using the MIRA data, each spike-specific TCR was assigned both to the spike region to which the TCR was reactive and to a CD4 or CD8 class. Log10-transformed breadth and depth values were compared by one-way ANOVA with Sidak's multiple comparisons tests. The immuneACCESS repertoire file appears here via TCRdb, limited to in-frame rearrangements. These files lack a portion of the clones; in checked studies, under half of the deficit traces to unresolved V genes, and the cause of the others is not known. The DNA gave D and trimming, while V, J and clone size come from that table. The sample has roughly 130,000 clones on record, approximately 83% of them singletons. The ten largest account for roughly 1.6% of the sample.

The intended sense of this specimen's time point label: baseline before first vaccination. Vaccinee samples were obtained from the UK trials COV001 and COV002, which included a single-blind randomized controlled phase 2/3 trial of AZD1222 (ChAdOx1 nCoV-19) in healthy adults. For TCRbeta chain sequencing, PBMC samples were collected from trial participants at day 0 and at day 28 after the second dose. This TCR came from an adult in good health. This specimen consisted of peripheral blood, obtained on day 0 of AZD1222 vaccination. The V gene is TRBV27 and the J gene is TRBJ2-5, with a tentative D gene TRBD2 over 6 matching bases. The nucleotide sequence is TGTGCCAGCAGTCTCTTTGGAGTGCGGGGAGAGACCCAGTACTTC. This yields the protein CASSLFGVRGETQYF.